What follows are 23 T cell receptor beta chains derived from one specimen sequenced in a study of shared clonotypes between healthy human individuals. Method: immunoSEQ multiplex PCR; TCRdb's copy keeps in-frame clones and lacks some. In the table there are more than 2 million clones, about 93% of which are singletons. As defined, naive CD8 cells were CD45RO-negative and positively selected for CCR7, with terminally differentiated effector memory CD45RA+ cells excluded. Sequencing was performed on naive CD8+ T cells from PBMCs. These receptor sequences come from a man between 18 and 35 years old in good health. Some clones in this sample may be carry-over from other donors' samples.

This chain connects TRBV5-1 to TRBJ2-5; possibly TRBD1 for D (5 bases). There are 15 residues in the CDR3. CDR1 and CDR2 from the germline V gene are SGHRS and YFSETQ. V gave up 2 bases and J gave up 1 base, with 12 bases separating them. CDR3 bases: TGCGCCAGCAGCTTCGGCCCCGACAGCCAAGAGACCCAGTACTTC. Its protein product is CASSFGPDSQETQYF.

This chain uses TRBV4-3 with TRBJ2-3, with 8 bases that match TRBD2. The CDR3 spans 16 residues. V dropped 3 bases and J dropped 1; count of bases not matched to a gene: 6. Germline CDR1 LGHNA, CDR2 YSLEER. This CDR3 is CASSQGSGAGTDTQYF. For the CDR3, the DNA is TGCGCCAGCAGCCAGGGTAGCGGGGCAGGCACAGATACGCAGTATTTT.

To note about this clone: The same CDR3 is also encoded by other DNA sequences in this sample. The chain combines TRBV11-2 with TRBJ2-7, with 11 bases identical to TRBD2. V was pared by 5 bases and J by 6 bases, with 3 bases of the junction left unmatched. CDR1 and CDR2 (germline): SGHAT, FQNNGV. CDR3 size: 13 residues. DNA of the CDR3: TGTGCCAGCAGCCTAGGGACTAGCGGCGAGCAGTACTTC. Translating it yields CASSLGTSGEQYF.

The genes are TRBV5-6 and TRBJ1-2, with 8 bases fitting TRBD1. CDR3 length: 17 amino acids. Trimming removed 1 base from V and 6 bases from J; junction bases left unmatched: 14. CDR1 and CDR2 (germline): SGHDT, YYEEEE. As DNA, the CDR3 is TGTGCCAGCAGCTTGAGGGCCAGGGGGCGAAGTGAGGATGGCTACACCTTC. Protein sequence: CASSLRARGRSEDGYTF.

This chain joins TRBV7-9 and TRBJ2-7, with D uncertain. Trimming removed 5 bases from V and 3 bases from J, with 17 bases in between. Germline V CDR1 and CDR2: SEHNR, FQNEAQ (reference sequence). CDR3 length equals 15 residues. CDR3 region: CASSPSGRKLYEQYF. CDR3 coding DNA: TGTGCCAGCAGCCCATCAGGACGTAAACTCTACGAGCAGTACTTC.

The rearrangement joins TRBV10-1 to TRBJ1-3; tentatively, D is TRBD1 (5 bases). Between the trimmed V and J ends, which lost 1 base and 0 bases, there was a span of 19 bases. This CDR3 contains 19 residues. CDR1 WNHNN and CDR2 SYGVQD come from the germline V gene (reference sequence). The CDR3 region has the DNA TGCGCCAGCAGTGAGTTTAGGTGGGTCCCGACAGTCTCTGGAAACACCATATATTTT. Translating it yields CASSEFRWVPTVSGNTIYF.

The J gene is TRBJ2-1, the V gene TRBV4-3; 13 bases fit TRBD2. CDR1 LGHNA and CDR2 YSLEER come from the germline V gene. CDR3 length equals 14 residues. V shed 5 bases, J shed 6 bases, and the junction held 1 base outside the gene matches. For the CDR3, the DNA is TGCGCCAGCAGCGGACTAGCGGGGGCCAATGAGCAGTTCTTC. Amino acids: CASSGLAGANEQFF.

Remarks on this clone: A single base separates this from a much larger clone, so it may be a read error. J is TRBJ1-1 and V is TRBV28; D gene unclear. V gave up 2 bases and J gave up 3 bases, with 4 bases separating them. The CDR3 loop spans 12 amino acids. From germline, CDR1 is MDHEN and CDR2 SYDVKM. The CDR3 region is CASSLGHTEAFF. Here the CDR3 DNA reads TGTGCCAGCAGTTTAGGGCACACTGAAGCTTTCTTT.

The chain carries TRBV6-1 and TRBJ2-7, with a weak D call TRBD1 (5 bases). Per the germline V gene, CDR1 is MNHNS and CDR2 is SASEGT. The CDR3 has 14 amino acids. V was clipped by 6 bases and J by 3 bases, with 15 bases between them. The CDR3 region has the DNA TGTGCCAGCAGCCTCTTAGGGGAACGCTACGAGCAGTACTTC. Translated: CASSLLGERYEQYF.

This chain joins TRBV19 and TRBJ2-5; the D is unclear. V lost 2 bases to trimming and J lost 5 bases, with 9 bases between them. Germline CDR1 LNHDA, CDR2 SQIVND (reference sequence). There are 13 residues in the CDR3. CDR3 sequence reads: CASSILGLETQYF. CDR3 nucleotide sequence: TGTGCCAGTAGTATATTGGGGTTGGAGACCCAGTACTTC.

The genes are TRBV4-3 and TRBJ2-1; 7 nucleotides match TRBD2. The CDR3 runs 18 residues. Trimming removed 0 bases from V and 9 bases from J; junction bases left unmatched: 17. CDR1 is LGHNA, CDR2 YSLEER, per germline. CDR3 residues: CASSQDIVETSSRTEQFF. The CDR3 DNA follows: TGCGCCAGCAGCCAAGATATAGTAGAGACTAGCAGTAGGACTGAGCAGTTCTTC.

This rearrangement joins TRBV6-1 to TRBJ2-3; possibly TRBD2 for D (7 bases). V shed 1 base and J shed 6 bases, with 14 bases lying between them. Germline lookup yields CDR1 MNHNS and CDR2 SASEGT. The length of the CDR3 is 15 residues. The CDR3 region has the DNA TGTGCCAGCAGTGAAGAGAGGGGGGGTGTGGATACGCAGTATTTT. Amino acid sequence: CASSEERGGVDTQYF.

This chain joins TRBV5-1 and TRBJ2-7, with a weak D call TRBD2 (6 bases). CDR3 size: 15 residues. Per germline, CDR1 SGHRS and CDR2 YFSETQ. Trimming stripped 4 bases from V and 5 bases from J, with 19 bases between. The CDR3 DNA reads TGCGCCAGCAGCCCCGAAGGAGGGTCCACTCACGAGCAGTACTTC. It encodes CASSPEGGSTHEQYF.

The chain combines TRBV28 with TRBJ1-2; TRBD1 matches at 7 bases. Germline trimming cut 5 bases from V and 5 bases from J; bases unmatched to any gene: 14. CDR3 size: 16 residues. CDR1 and CDR2 from the germline V gene are MDHEN and SYDVKM. As DNA, the CDR3 is TGTGCCAGCAGTCTCAGGGGCAGGGGGGAAGAATATGGCTACACCTTC. Translated, it gives CASSLRGRGEEYGYTF.

The chain uses TRBV5-1 and TRBJ2-3, with 11 bases that match TRBD2. The CDR3 has 18 residues. Trimming at V came to 3 bases and at J to 6 bases, leaving 15 bases not matched to a gene. The germline V gene has CDR1 SGHRS and CDR2 YFSETQ. This CDR3 is CASSSRLASGRSSDTQYF. The CDR3 nucleotides read TGCGCCAGCAGCTCCCGCTTGGCTAGCGGGAGGTCTTCGGATACGCAGTATTTT.

The chain is built from TRBV9 and TRBJ2-6; D perhaps matches TRBD1 (5 bases). Per the germline V gene, CDR1 is SGDLS and CDR2 is YYNGEE. The V end was cut by 5 bases, the J end by 1 base, with 10 bases between. This CDR3 region has 15 residues. The CDR3 DNA reads TGTGCCAGCAGTATGAAGGGGTCTGGGGCCAACGTCCTGACTTTC. Protein: CASSMKGSGANVLTF.

The V call is TRBV27, the J call TRBJ2-7; 8 bases align to TRBD1. Losses at the gene ends were 4 bases for V and 6 bases for J; bases not matched to a gene: 14. The CDR3 contains 16 residues. Germline-derived CDR1 and CDR2 are MNHEY and SMNVEV (reference sequence). This chain's CDR3 is CASSWTLGQGASEQYF. CDR3 sequence (DNA): TGTGCCAGCAGTTGGACCCTCGGGCAGGGGGCGAGCGAGCAGTACTTC.

The genes are TRBV19 and TRBJ2-7; 11 bases map to TRBD1. The CDR3 sequence is 15 residues long. The V gene's germline CDR1 is LNHDA and CDR2 SQIVND (reference sequence). After removal of 5 bases from V and 4 bases from J, the junction contained 7 bases not matched to a gene. DNA of the CDR3: TGTGCCAGTAGTCCGGACCGGGACAGGGGGTACGAGCAGTACTTC. Protein sequence: CASSPDRDRGYEQYF.

The V call is TRBV11-2, the J call TRBJ1-4, with 10 nucleotides matching TRBD1. Germline CDR1 is SGHAT and CDR2 is FQNNGV. V lost 3 bases to trimming and J lost 8 bases; unmatched junction nucleotides: 3. This CDR3 comprises 14 residues. The chain's CDR3 is CASSFGTGDEKLFF. CDR3 DNA sequence: TGTGCCAGCAGCTTTGGGACAGGGGACGAAAAACTGTTTTTT.

V usage is TRBV4-1 and J usage is TRBJ1-2, with D perhaps matching TRBD1 (5 bases). The V end was cut by 0 bases, the J end by 7 bases, with 12 bases between. The CDR3 consists of 14 residues. Germline V gene sequence: CDR1 MGHRA, CDR2 YSYEKL. DNA of the CDR3: TGCGCCAGCAGCCAAGAGAGGCGGCAGGGTGGCTACACCTTC. It specifies CASSQERRQGGYTF.

Turning to this clone: The sample carries other DNA sequences with the same CDR3. The V and J genes are TRBV2 and TRBJ2-7; D ambiguous. CDR3 length: 11 residues. Trimming left V 4 bases short and J 7 bases short, with 8 bases between. Germline lookup yields CDR1 SNHLY and CDR2 FYNNEI. The CDR3 DNA follows: TGTGCCAGCAGTGGTGGGCGGGAGCAGTACTTC. Its protein is CASSGGREQYF.

This chain connects TRBV29-1 to TRBJ1-1; 10 positions match TRBD1. V lost 4 bases and J lost 2; bases outside the gene matches: 7. Germline lookup yields CDR1 SQVTM and CDR2 ANQGSEA. The CDR3 is 15 amino acids. The CDR3 spells CSVGRTGGVNTEAFF. CDR3 DNA: TGCAGCGTTGGCAGGACAGGGGGGGTCAACACTGAAGCTTTCTTT.

The V and J genes are TRBV28 and TRBJ2-7; 7 bases fit TRBD1. Trimming removed 4 bases from V and 4 bases from J; junction bases left unmatched: 10. CDR1 and CDR2 (germline): MDHEN, SYDVKM. This CDR3 region has 15 residues. The CDR3 sequence: CASSSQIGTVYEQYF. DNA of the CDR3: TGTGCCAGCAGTTCGCAAATTGGGACAGTATACGAGCAGTACTTC.